The 22 T cell receptor beta chains reported below all come from one sample, sequenced in a study of blood T cell repertoires in COVID-19. Assay: immunoSEQ multiplex PCR; the TCRdb copy retains only in-frame clones and omits some. The sample lists around 160,000 clones, more than 85% occurring once. Sequenced: peripheral blood. The receptors stem from a woman between 55 and 75 years old with COVID-19, enrolled during active disease.

The CDR3 sequence: CATQRGQGSGYTF. The CDR3 nucleotides read TGTGCCACTCAACGAGGACAGGGCTCAGGCTACACCTTC. The chain employs TRBV24-1 and TRBJ1-2, with 8 bases identical to TRBD1. The V segment lost 10 bases and the J segment 8 bases; nucleotides outside the gene matches: 11. From germline, CDR1 is KGHDR and CDR2 SFDVKD. The CDR3 sequence is 13 residues long.

CDR3 in DNA: TGTGCCAGCCGATATTTAGGACAGGGAAATTCACCCCTCCACTTT. It codes for CASRYLGQGNSPLHF. The gene calls are TRBV2 and TRBJ1-6; TRBD1 matches at 8 bases. This CDR3 has 15 amino acids. CDR1 and CDR2 (germline): SNHLY, FYNNEI. Unmatched junction bases numbered 10, after V lost 8 bases and J lost 7 bases. The complete variable domain, with remaining parts taken from reference TRBV2 and TRBJ1-6, reads EPEVTQTPSHQVTQMGQEVILRCVPISNHLYFYWYRQILGQKVEFLVSFYNNEISEKSEIFDDQFSVERPDGSNFTLKIRSTKLEDSAMYFCASRYLGQGNSPLHFGNGTRLTVT.

As to this clone: Other DNA sequences from this sample encode an identical CDR3 as well. The rearrangement joins TRBV24-1 to TRBJ1-2, with D unresolved. This CDR3 comprises 14 residues. The germline V gene has CDR1 KGHDR and CDR2 SFDVKD. V was cut by 4 bases and J by 7 bases, with 15 bases left in between. The CDR3 DNA follows: TGTGCCACCAGTGAGACAACGGGGAGGGCTGGCTACACCTTC. It translates to CATSETTGRAGYTF.

The rearrangement links TRBV7-3 to TRBJ2-1; 7 bases are a match to TRBD2. CDR1 and CDR2 from the germline V gene are SGHTA and FQGTGA. The CDR3 is 15 residues long. The V segment lost 5 bases and the J segment 0 bases; nucleotides outside the gene matches: 4. CDR3 sequence: CASSRGTTSYNEQFF. The CDR3 DNA reads TGTGCCAGCAGCCGAGGGACTACCTCCTACAATGAGCAGTTCTTC.

The chain has TRBV6-5 and TRBJ2-4, with D maybe TRBD1 (7 bases). Between the trimmed V and J ends, which lost 7 bases and 6 bases, there was a span of 13 bases. CDR1 is MNHEY and CDR2 is SVGAGI in the germline V gene. The CDR3 spans 13 residues. The DNA of the CDR3 is TGTGCCAGCACGCCAGGGGGGCTAAACATTCAGTACTTC. This encodes CASTPGGLNIQYF.

V and J are TRBV9 and TRBJ2-7; D is unclear. Trimming cost V 0 bases and J 3 bases, with 13 bases left between them. CDR1 is SGDLS and CDR2 is YYNGEE in the germline V gene. The CDR3 runs to 15 residues. The CDR3, as DNA: TGTGCCAGCAGCGTAGCCCTGGGCCTATTCTACGAGCAGTACTTC. Translation: CASSVALGLFYEQYF. Full variable domain (remainder filled in from reference TRBV9 and TRBJ2-7): DSGVTQTPKHLITATGQRVTLRCSPRSGDLSVYWYQQSLDQGLQFLIQYYNGEERAKGNILERFSAQQFPDLHSELNLSSLELGDSALYFCASSVALGLFYEQYFGPGTRLTVT.

J is TRBJ1-2 and V is TRBV19; possibly TRBD1 for D (6 bases). Germline loops: CDR1 LNHDA, CDR2 SQIVND (reference sequence). With 1 base removed from V and 5 bases from J, the gap between germline ends came to 14 bases. There are 15 residues in the CDR3. CDR3 sequence reads: CASSIVGQPSYGYTF. CDR3 coding DNA: TGTGCCAGTAGTATAGTTGGACAGCCTTCTTATGGCTACACCTTC. Full variable domain (outside the CDR3, taken from reference TRBV19 and TRBJ1-2): DGGITQSPKYLFRKEGQNVTLSCEQNLNHDAMYWYRQDPGQGLRLIYYSQIVNDFQKGDIAEGYSVSREKKESFPLTVTSAQKNPTAFYLCASSIVGQPSYGYTFGSGTRLTVV.

This chain joins TRBV5-4 and TRBJ2-5; the match to TRBD2 covers 11 bases. The length of the CDR3 is 16 residues. CDR1 SGHNT and CDR2 YYREEE come from the germline V gene (reference sequence). V lost 9 bases, J lost 4 bases, and 14 bases stayed unmatched. CDR3 in amino acids: CATIAGGDSPGETQYF. CDR3 in DNA: TGTGCCACCATAGCGGGGGGGGACTCCCCGGGAGAGACCCAGTACTTC.

The rearrangement uses TRBV5-1 and TRBJ1-4, with a tentative D call TRBD1 (6 bases). The CDR3 sequence is 16 residues long. Trimming took off 4 bases at V and 0 bases at J, with 13 bases between the two ends. Germline V gene lookup returns CDR1 SGHRS and CDR2 YFSETQ. The CDR3 DNA sequence: TGCGCCAGCAGCCCTGAGGGACAAGCAACTAATGAAAAACTGTTTTTT. This encodes CASSPEGQATNEKLFF.

The chain has TRBV19 and TRBJ1-2, with a tentative D call TRBD1 (6 bases). CDR1 and CDR2 (germline): LNHDA, SQIVND (reference sequence). The CDR3 is made up of 12 amino acids. Trimming left V 7 bases short and J 10 bases short, with 16 bases between. The CDR3 region is CASTLSPGAYTF. Here the CDR3 DNA reads TGTGCCAGTACCCTCTCGCCAGGGGCCTACACCTTC.

The genes are TRBV19 and TRBJ1-1, with D hard to call. From germline, CDR1 is LNHDA and CDR2 SQIVND (reference sequence). Trimming shortened V by 7 bases and J by 4 bases, and 19 bases separated the two germline ends. The CDR3 length is 15 residues. The CDR3: CASIDTYVFGTEAFF. CDR3 nucleotide sequence: TGTGCCAGTATAGACACCTACGTTTTTGGCACTGAAGCTTTCTTT. Full variable domain (remainder filled in from reference TRBV19 and TRBJ1-1): DGGITQSPKYLFRKEGQNVTLSCEQNLNHDAMYWYRQDPGQGLRLIYYSQIVNDFQKGDIAEGYSVSREKKESFPLTVTSAQKNPTAFYLCASIDTYVFGTEAFFGQGTRLTVV.

The V gene is TRBV6-2 or TRBV6-3, the J gene TRBJ1-4; TRBD1 matches 9 bases. Germline trimming cut 5 bases from V and 8 bases from J; bases unmatched to any gene: 9. From germline, CDR1 is MNHEY and CDR2 SVGEGT. This CDR3 spans 15 amino acids. CDR3 nucleotides: TGTGCCAGCAGTAAAATACAGGGGGCCGGCGAAAAACTGTTTTTT. It codes for CASSKIQGAGEKLFF.

The V gene is TRBV4-2, the J gene TRBJ2-4; D unresolved. The V end was cut by 0 bases, the J end by 5 bases, with 5 bases between. The V gene's germline CDR1 is LGHNA and CDR2 YNFKEQ. This CDR3 comprises 13 residues. DNA of the CDR3: TGTGCCAGCAGCCAAGAGGCTCAAAACATTCAGTACTTC. This encodes CASSQEAQNIQYF.

The rearrangement uses TRBV4-1 and TRBJ2-1; TRBD1 might be the D (5 bases). V was trimmed by 1 base and J by 6 bases, leaving 10 bases between them. This CDR3 has 14 residues. The germline gives CDR1 MGHRA, CDR2 YSYEKL. Written as DNA, the CDR3 is TGCGCCAGCAGCCAAGGGACCAGGGTCAATGAGCAGTTCTTC. Its protein is CASSQGTRVNEQFF.

The chain is built from TRBV29-1 and TRBJ1-3; D is perhaps TRBD1 (5 bases). The germline V and J ends were trimmed by 4 bases and 3 bases, with 10 bases remaining between them. Germline loops: CDR1 SQVTM, CDR2 ANQGSEA. The CDR3 has 13 residues. This chain's CDR3 is CSVGSGIGNTIYF. The CDR3 DNA follows: TGCAGCGTTGGGTCAGGGATTGGAAACACCATATATTTT.

This chain joins TRBV7-2 and TRBJ2-7; TRBD2 aligns across 8 bases. The CDR3 has 17 amino acids. Losses at the gene ends were 1 base for V and 3 bases for J; bases not matched to a gene: 11. The germline CDR1 and CDR2 sequences are SGHTA and FQGNSA. The CDR3 nucleotides read TGTGCCAGCAGCTTAGGCTACGGGTTAGCGGGGAACTACGAGCAGTACTTC. Protein product: CASSLGYGLAGNYEQYF.

The CDR3 DNA is TGTGCTAGTGGTCCATGGACTACGAACACCGGGGAGCTGTTTTTT. Its translation: CASGPWTTNTGELFF. The chain employs TRBV12-5 and TRBJ2-2; D possibly corresponds to TRBD2 (6 bases). Germline CDR1 is LGHNT and CDR2 is FRNRAP. V lost 5 bases and J lost 0, with 10 bases in between. The CDR3 has 15 amino acids.

The V call is TRBV19, the J call TRBJ1-5, with D perhaps matching TRBD1 (5 bases). The germline V and J ends were trimmed by 1 base and 5 bases, with 12 bases remaining between them. The CDR3 length is 15 residues. In germline, CDR1 is LNHDA, CDR2 SQIVND (reference sequence). Written as DNA, the CDR3 is TGTGCCAGTAGTATAGCCCCTGGGGCTTATCAGCCCCAGCATTTT. It is translated as CASSIAPGAYQPQHF.

This clone was seen only once. The V and J genes are TRBV7-9 and TRBJ2-1, with 7 bases lining up with TRBD1. The germline gives CDR1 SEHNR, CDR2 FQNEAQ (reference sequence). J lost 2 bases, V lost 4 bases, and 5 bases had no gene match. There are 15 residues in the CDR3. This chain's CDR3 is CASSSRDRTYNEQFF. DNA of the CDR3: TGTGCCAGCAGCTCCCGGGACAGAACCTACAATGAGCAGTTCTTC.

This clone was found a few times. The chain is built from TRBV5-5 and TRBJ2-5; 10 bases fit TRBD1. From germline, CDR1 is SGHKS and CDR2 YYEKEE (reference sequence). CDR3 length equals 15 residues. V shed 0 bases, J shed 5 bases, and the junction held 4 bases outside the gene matches. This CDR3 reads CASSLGDRGGETQYF. For the CDR3, the DNA is TGTGCCAGCAGCTTGGGGGACAGGGGTGGGGAGACCCAGTACTTC.

This chain connects TRBV3-1 (or the pseudogene TRBV3-2) to TRBJ2-7; 8 bases are a match to TRBD2. Germline V gene lookup returns CDR1 LGHDT and CDR2 YNNKEL (reference sequence). The CDR3 runs 14 residues. Trimming cost V 7 bases and J 4 bases; bases outside gene matches: 9. CDR3 loop: CASTRGGLLYEQYF. The CDR3 DNA sequence: TGTGCCAGCACCCGGGGGGGACTCCTATACGAGCAGTACTTC.

In DNA, the CDR3 is TGTGCCAGCAGCAATCGAAAGACTGGCGAATATGGCTACACCTTC. Translation gives CASSNRKTGEYGYTF. The V and J genes are TRBV21-1 and TRBJ1-2. TRBV21-1 is termed a pseudogene. The CDR3 loop spans 15 amino acids.